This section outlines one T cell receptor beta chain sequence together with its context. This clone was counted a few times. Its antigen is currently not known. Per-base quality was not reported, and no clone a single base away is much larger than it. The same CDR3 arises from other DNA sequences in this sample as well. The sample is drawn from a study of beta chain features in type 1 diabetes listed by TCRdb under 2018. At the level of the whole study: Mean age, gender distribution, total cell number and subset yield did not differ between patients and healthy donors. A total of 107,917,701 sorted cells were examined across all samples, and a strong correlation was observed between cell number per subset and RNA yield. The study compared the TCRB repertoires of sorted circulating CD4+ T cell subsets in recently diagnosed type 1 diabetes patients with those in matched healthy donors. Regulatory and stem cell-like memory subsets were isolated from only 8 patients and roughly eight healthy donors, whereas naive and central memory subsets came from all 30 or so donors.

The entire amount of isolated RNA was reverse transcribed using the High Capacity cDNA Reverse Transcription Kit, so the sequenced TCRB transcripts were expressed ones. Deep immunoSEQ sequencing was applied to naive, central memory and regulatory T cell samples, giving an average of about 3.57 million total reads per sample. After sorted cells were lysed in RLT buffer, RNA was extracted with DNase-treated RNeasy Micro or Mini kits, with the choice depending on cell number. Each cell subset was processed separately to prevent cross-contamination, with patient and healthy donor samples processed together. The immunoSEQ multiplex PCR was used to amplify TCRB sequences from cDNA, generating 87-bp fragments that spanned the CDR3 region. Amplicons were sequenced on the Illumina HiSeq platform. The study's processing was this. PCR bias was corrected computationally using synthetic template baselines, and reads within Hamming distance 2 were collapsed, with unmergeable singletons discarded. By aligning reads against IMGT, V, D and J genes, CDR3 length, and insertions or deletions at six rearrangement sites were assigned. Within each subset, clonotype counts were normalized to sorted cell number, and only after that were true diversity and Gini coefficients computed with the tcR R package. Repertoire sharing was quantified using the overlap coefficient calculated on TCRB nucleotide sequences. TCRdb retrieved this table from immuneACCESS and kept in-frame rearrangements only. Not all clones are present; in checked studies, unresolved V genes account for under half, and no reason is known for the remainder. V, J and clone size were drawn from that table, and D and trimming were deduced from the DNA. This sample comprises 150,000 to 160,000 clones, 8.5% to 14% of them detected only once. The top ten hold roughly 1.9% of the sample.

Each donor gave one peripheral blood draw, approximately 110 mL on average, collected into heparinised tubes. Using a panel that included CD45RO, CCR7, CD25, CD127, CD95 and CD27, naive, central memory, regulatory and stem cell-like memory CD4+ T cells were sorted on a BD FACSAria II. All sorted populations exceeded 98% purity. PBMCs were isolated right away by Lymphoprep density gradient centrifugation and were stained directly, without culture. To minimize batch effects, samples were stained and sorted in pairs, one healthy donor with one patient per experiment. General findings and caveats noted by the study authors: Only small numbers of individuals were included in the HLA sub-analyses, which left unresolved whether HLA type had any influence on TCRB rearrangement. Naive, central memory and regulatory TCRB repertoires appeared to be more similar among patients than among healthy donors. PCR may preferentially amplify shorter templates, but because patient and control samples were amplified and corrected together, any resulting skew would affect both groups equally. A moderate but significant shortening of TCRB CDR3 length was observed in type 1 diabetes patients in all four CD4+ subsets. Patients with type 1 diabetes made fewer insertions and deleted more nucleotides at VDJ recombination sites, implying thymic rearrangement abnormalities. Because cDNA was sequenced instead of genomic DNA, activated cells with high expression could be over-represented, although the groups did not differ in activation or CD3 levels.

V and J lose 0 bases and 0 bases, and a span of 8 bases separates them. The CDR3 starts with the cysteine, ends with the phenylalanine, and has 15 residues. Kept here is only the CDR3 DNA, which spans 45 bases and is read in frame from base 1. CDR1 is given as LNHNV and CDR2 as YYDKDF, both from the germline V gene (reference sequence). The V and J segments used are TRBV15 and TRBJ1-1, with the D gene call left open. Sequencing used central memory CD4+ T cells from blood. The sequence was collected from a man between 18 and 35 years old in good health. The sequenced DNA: TGTGCCACCAGCAGAGAGAAGGGCATGAACACTGAAGCTTTCTTT. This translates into CATSREKGMNTEAFF.